This T cell receptor (beta chain) was sequenced in a study of naive and memory T cell subsets. The library had UMIs added by 3' ligation of an oligonucleotide to TCR cDNA. Ligated cDNA underwent four rounds of PCR with nested alpha and beta constant region primers and SP2. Blood and skin TCR RNA was reverse transcribed with alpha and beta constant primers. MiXCR, applied by TCRdb to the 5' RACE reads, yields one record per CDR3 protein. The sample records 55,000 to 65,000 distinct CDR3 sequences, under 10% being singletons. This CDR3 region has 16 residues. The junction had 11 bases not matched to a gene; V was cut back by 6 bases and J by 6 bases. From germline, CDR1 is MNHNS and CDR2 SASEGT. This clonotype was recorded many times.

The TCR was taken from a female donor in good health. V usage is TRBV6-1 and J usage is TRBJ1-5; 10 nucleotides line up with TRBD1. The DNA for the CDR3 is TGTGCCAGCAGGATATCCTCGGGGACAGGGGCTCAGCCCCAGCATTTT. Its protein product is CASRISSGTGAQPQHF.